This T cell receptor (beta chain) was identified during a study of T-cell reconstitution after alpha-beta-depleted transplantation in children. This clonotype has only a few counts. Its antigen is unknown. Study-wide results and limits: About two months after transplant, alpha-beta T cells reportedly came from several hundred expanded graft clones. Several patients had high TCRbeta diversity at day 60; it came from surviving recipient T cells and thymic progenitors.

Unique molecular identifiers were used to barcode this TCRbeta library. TCRdb re-called the PCR reads with MiXCR, one entry per CDR3 protein. The table has roughly 400,000 distinct CDR3 sequences, over 40% seen once; the top ten hold 27%. Germline V gene sequence: CDR1 DFQATT, CDR2 SNEGSKA (reference sequence). The V end lost 6 bases, the J end lost 4 bases, and 13 bases lay between the germline ends. The CDR3 covers 13 residues. V is TRBV20-1 and J is TRBJ2-1, with TRBD1 as a possible D gene (6 bases). The clonotype was recovered from a girl aged 2 to 10 with aplastic anemia, due to receive a stem cell transplant. The sample in question was PBMCs, obtained before TCRalphabeta/CD19-depleted stem cell transplant. CDR3 protein: CSATPDSYNEQFF. Written as DNA, the CDR3 is TGCAGTGCCACCCCGGACAGTTACAATGAGCAGTTCTTC.